Here is one TCR beta chain with its context. What it binds is not known. This specimen comes from a study of CD4+ T cells in melanoma. The repertoire was sequenced with immunoSEQ multiplex PCR; TCRdb's copy has only in-frame clones and lacks some. This sample has about 11,000 clones, with approximately 61% found just once. Study-level results: Reportedly, melanoma neoantigen-specific CD4+ T cells showed varied differentiation states. A reported correlation linked neoantigen-specific CD4+ T cells to CD8+, macrophage and B cell function.

This CDR3 comprises 13 residues. V lost 6 bases, J lost 5 bases, and 3 bases stayed unmatched. The germline V gene has CDR1 SNHLY and CDR2 FYNNEI. J is TRBJ2-1 and V is TRBV2; TRBD2 aligns across 8 bases. Sequencing was carried out using cells from a culture (not recorded whether cultured in vitro). This receptor was obtained from a human donor with melanoma. The CDR3 bases are TGTGCCAGCAGGCGGGGGGCCCACAATGAGCAGTTCTTC. Encoded protein: CASRRGAHNEQFF.